The present T cell receptor beta chain was sequenced within a study of T cells after yellow fever vaccination. Study-wide context: Any fraction with a low cell number was prepared using SMART-Seq v4 Ultra Low Input.

This clonotype showed up just a few times. The antigen is undetermined. Germline CDR1 is SQVTM and CDR2 is ANQGSEA. J gave up 2 bases and V 1 base, and 12 bases lay outside the gene matches. This CDR3 spans 17 amino acids. Study-wide results and limits: Researchers cautioned that FACS-sorted repertoires could harbor abundant clonotypes contaminating from the bulk population. Weaker, the secondary response had a peak occurring faster, on day 5 versus 15.

TCRdb ran MiXCR on the 5' RACE reads and lists one entry per CDR3 protein. The repertoire consists of roughly 190,000 distinct CDR3 sequences, with 11% occurring once and the leading ten covering 30% to 45%. The sequencing here drew on CD8+ T cells sorted from PBMCs, taken 15 days after the yellow fever booster vaccination. V usage is TRBV29-1 and J usage is TRBJ2-5; 8 positions match TRBD2. The receptor comes from a man aged 18 to 30 who received the YFV17D yellow fever vaccine. The DNA of the CDR3 is TGCAGCGTTGAAGCGAGCGGGGGAGCCTACCTTCAAGAGACCCAGTACTTC. This codes for CSVEASGGAYLQETQYF. The complete variable domain, with remaining parts taken from reference TRBV29-1 and TRBJ2-5, reads SAVISQKPSRDICQRGTSLTIQCQVDSQVTMMFWYRQQPGQSLTLIATANQGSEATYESGFVIDKFPISRPNLTFSTLTVSNMSPEDSSIYLCSVEASGGAYLQETQYFGPGTRLLVL.